The next 11 T cell receptor beta chains were all read from a single sample in a study of cytomegalovirus exposure and HLA in healthy donors. The primer mix had 60 Vbeta and 13 Jbeta primers. TCRdb's copy holds only in-frame clones and misses some; the assay was immunoSEQ multiplex PCR. The repertoire holds some 110,000 clones, just over 70% seen once, with about 0.8% in the top ten. Sequencing input: PBMCs. Source of these receptors: a boy younger than 18 in good health and CMV-seronegative.

J is TRBJ2-1 and V is TRBV5-1; 11 positions agree with TRBD2. CDR1 is SGHRS and CDR2 is YFSETQ in the germline V gene. This CDR3 region has 15 residues. The J segment lost 7 bases and the V segment lost 4 bases, leaving 7 bases of the junction unmatched. As DNA, the CDR3 is TGCGCCAGCAGCCTGACTAGCGGGGCAGGGAATGAGCAGTTCTTC. Amino acids: CASSLTSGAGNEQFF.

This clone was recorded once. The V and J genes are TRBV28 and TRBJ1-5; D possibly corresponds to TRBD1 (6 bases). The CDR3 spans 18 residues. V gave up 5 bases and J gave up 0 bases, with 20 bases separating them. Per the germline V gene, CDR1 is MDHEN and CDR2 is SYDVKM. The CDR3 is CASSPTRGARGSNQPQHF. CDR3 bases: TGTGCCAGCAGTCCTACCCGGGGGGCCAGGGGTAGCAATCAGCCCCAGCATTTT.

The chain is built from TRBV5-4 and TRBJ1-1, with a tentative D call TRBD1 (6 bases). The CDR3 sequence is 15 residues long. Germline loops: CDR1 SGHNT, CDR2 YYREEE (reference sequence). The V gene lost 4 bases and the J gene lost 4 bases, with 17 bases spanning the gap. In nucleotides, the CDR3 is TGTGCCAGCAGCACCCCACAGGGTCTGTTCACTGAAGCTTTCTTT. Its protein is CASSTPQGLFTEAFF.

The chain carries TRBV7-9 and TRBJ1-2; tentative D call: TRBD1 (5 bases). The CDR3 consists of 12 residues. V lost 1 base, J lost 7 bases, and 7 bases lay in between. Per the germline V gene, CDR1 is SEHNR and CDR2 is FQNEAQ (reference sequence). This CDR3 reads CASSLDQGGYTF. CDR3 DNA sequence: TGTGCCAGCAGCTTAGACCAGGGTGGCTACACCTTC.

The rearrangement links TRBV6-4 to TRBJ1-4; 7 positions match TRBD1. The J segment lost 8 bases and the V segment lost 4 bases, leaving 7 bases of the junction unmatched. The CDR3 is 14 residues long. Germline CDR1 reads MRHNA; CDR2 reads SNTAGT. The CDR3 loop is CASSGQGRREKLFF. The CDR3 bases are TGTGCCAGCAGTGGACAGGGTAGAAGAGAAAAACTGTTTTTT.

DNA of the CDR3: TGTGCCAGCAGCCCCCGGACTAGCGGGGGGGCGGTGGGAGATACGCAGTATTTT. It yields the protein CASSPRTSGGAVGDTQYF. This chain links TRBV4-2 with TRBJ2-3, with 15 positions matching TRBD2. CDR1 is LGHNA, CDR2 YNFKEQ, per germline. J was trimmed by 5 bases and V by 4 bases; bases with no gene match: 10. The CDR3 runs 18 residues.

The rearrangement joins TRBV7-9 to TRBJ1-1, with D perhaps TRBD1 (5 bases). Trimming took 1 base from V and 1 from J, leaving 10 bases between them. CDR1 and CDR2 (germline): SEHNR, FQNEAQ (reference sequence). This CDR3 has 15 amino acids. CDR3 DNA sequence: TGTGCCAGCAGCTTAGGGGGCGACGGGAACACTGAAGCTTTCTTT. This sequence encodes CASSLGGDGNTEAFF.

This rearrangement joins TRBV6-5 to TRBJ1-6; a possible D gene is TRBD1 (5 bases). The CDR3 spans 15 residues. Trimming took 5 bases from V and 6 from J, leaving 14 bases between them. Germline lookup yields CDR1 MNHEY and CDR2 SVGAGI. In nucleotides, the CDR3 is TGTGCCAGCAGTCGTCCGGGGACTTCTAATTCACCCCTCCACTTT. It codes for CASSRPGTSNSPLHF.

The CDR3 reads CASSGLGNQPQHF. DNA of the CDR3: TGTGCCAGCTCAGGATTAGGCAATCAGCCCCAGCATTTT. V gene TRBV27 combines with J gene TRBJ1-5; D is unresolved. CDR3 length equals 13 residues. V lost 8 bases to trimming and J lost 2 bases, with 10 bases between them. Germline V gene lookup returns CDR1 MNHEY and CDR2 SMNVEV (reference sequence).

The J gene is TRBJ1-3, the V gene TRBV25-1; possibly TRBD1 for D (5 bases). The CDR3 consists of 13 residues. The V gene lost 4 bases and the J gene lost 5 bases, with 9 bases spanning the gap. CDR1 and CDR2 (germline): MGHDK, SYGVNS. The DNA of the CDR3 is TGTGCCAGCAGTGGCCAGGACAGAAACACCATATATTTT. Its translation: CASSGQDRNTIYF.

This clone showed up just once. The chain joins TRBV18 to TRBJ1-1, with D maybe TRBD1 (5 bases). V was shortened by 5 bases and J by 3 bases, with 16 bases between the two germline ends. Looked up from germline, CDR1 is KGHSH and CDR2 is LQKENI. This CDR3 has 15 amino acids. In nucleotides, the CDR3 is TGTGCCAGCTCAGACACGGGCAGGGTCGACACTGAAGCTTTCTTT. It yields the protein CASSDTGRVDTEAFF.